These 2 T cell receptor beta chains were all obtained from the same sample, sequenced in a study of OX40 agonist ivuxolimab in advanced cancers. Repertoires were generated with immunoSEQ multiplex PCR, while TCRdb's copy carries only in-frame clones and drops some. This sample has about 76,000 clones, with over 75% found just once. The sample in question was CD4+ or CD8+ T cells sorted from blood, obtained in a trial of the OX40 agonist ivuxolimab. The receptor source for this set is an adult with an advanced solid tumor such as melanoma, head and neck, liver or kidney cancer.

V usage is TRBV7-9 and J usage is TRBJ2-2, with D possibly being TRBD2 (6 bases). Trimming shortened V by 1 base and J by 5 bases, and 8 bases separated the two germline ends. Germline V gene lookup returns CDR1 SEHNR and CDR2 FQNEAQ (reference sequence). The CDR3 covers 14 residues. CDR3 residues: CASSLGTTTGELFF. CDR3 coding DNA: TGTGCCAGCAGCTTAGGGACTACAACCGGGGAGCTGTTTTTT.

The rearrangement joins TRBV5-5 to TRBJ1-5, with TRBD1 matching 10 bases. In germline, CDR1 is SGHKS, CDR2 YYEKEE (reference sequence). V was pared by 4 bases and J by 2 bases, with 3 bases of the junction left unmatched. The length of the CDR3 is 15 residues. CDR3 nucleotide sequence: TGTGCCAGCAGCCGGACAGGGGGGGGCAATCAGCCCCAGCATTTT. The encoded protein is CASSRTGGGNQPQHF.